The source of this T cell receptor beta chain is a study of CD8+ T cells in alopecia areata. This clone has only a few counts. The sample carries other DNA sequences with the same CDR3. Germline V gives CDR1 LNHDA, CDR2 SQIVND (reference sequence). With 5 bases removed from V and 2 bases from J, the gap between germline ends came to 10 bases. This CDR3 is 13 amino acids long. TCR sequencing used cDNA made by reverse transcription of extracted RNA. Generated by immunoSEQ multiplex PCR, the TCRdb table keeps only in-frame clones and is missing some. This sample has about 110,000 clones, with about 50% found just once.

This chain connects TRBV19 to TRBJ2-7, with D perhaps matching TRBD1 (5 bases). This TCR was recovered from a human donor with alopecia areata. Material for sequencing was NKG2D-low CD8+ T cells sorted from blood. The CDR3 DNA sequence: TGTGCCAGTAGTCCAGGACAAGCCTACGAGCAGTACTTC. Amino acids: CASSPGQAYEQYF.